The 15 T cell receptor beta chains in this list originate from one sample, sequenced in a study of blood T cells in healthy people across ages (dated by TCRdb to between 2015 and 2017). Receptors were amplified or captured by 5' RACE. A second PCR of 7 to 11 cycles was run with a J-beta primer mix and a sample-barcoded 5' primer. Using fastp at Q25 and MiXCR, TCRdb reprocessed the public reads and kept productive beta chains. A single entry per CDR3 protein holds the most common genes and DNA from its merged rows. The sample includes over 1,500,000 distinct CDR3 sequences, with about 39% observed a single time. The top ten clonotypes cover under 25% of the sample. The material sequenced was blood. The receptors come from a human donor in good health.

In the case of this clonotype: The junction shows a germline mismatch at one end, possibly a read error. The rearrangement uses TRBV11-1 and TRBJ1-1; D is ambiguous. In germline, CDR1 is SGHAT, CDR2 FQDESV (reference sequence). The CDR3 runs 14 residues. In DNA form, the CDR3 reads TGTGCCAGCAGCTTAGAGCCGGTGAACACTGAAACTTTCTTT. Protein sequence: CASSLEPVNTETFF.

This chain uses TRBV4-2 with TRBJ2-3; possibly TRBD2 for D (6 bases). Germline CDR1 LGHNA, CDR2 YNFKEQ. CDR3 length: 16 residues. V was trimmed by 0 bases and J by 0 bases, leaving 10 bases between them. CDR3: CASSQDPGLSTDTQYF. The CDR3 DNA follows: TGTGCCAGCAGCCAAGACCCGGGACTGAGCACAGATACGCAGTATTTT.

This chain joins TRBV20-1 and TRBJ1-2; the match to TRBD1 covers 7 bases. Germline loops: CDR1 DFQATT, CDR2 SNEGSKA (reference sequence). The CDR3 sequence is 14 residues long. The V gene end was trimmed by 2 bases and the J gene end by 7 bases; junction bases not matched to a gene: 10. The chain's CDR3 is CSARQDRSPFGYTF. The CDR3 coding sequence is TGCAGTGCTAGACAGGACAGGTCCCCTTTTGGCTACACCTTC.

The rearrangement uses TRBV20-1 and TRBJ2-5; possible D gene TRBD1, 6 bases. The CDR3 loop spans 13 amino acids. Germline V gene lookup returns CDR1 DFQATT and CDR2 SNEGSKA (reference sequence). V shed 5 bases and J shed 1 base, with 11 bases lying between them. The CDR3 region has the DNA TGCAGTGCTGATAGGACAGTCCAAGAGACCCAGTACTTC. Translating gives CSADRTVQETQYF.

The J gene is TRBJ2-3, the V gene TRBV5-1, with no clear D. Trimming removed 4 bases at V and 0 bases at J, with 9 bases between. Germline CDR1 reads SGHRS; CDR2 reads YFSETQ. The CDR3 has 14 amino acids. CDR3 sequence (DNA): TGCGCCAGCAGCACTGGTGATAGCACAGATACGCAGTATTTT. Its translation: CASSTGDSTDTQYF.

This clonotype was detected only a few times. The chain carries TRBV5-1 and TRBJ2-1; 15 bases are a match to TRBD2. Germline assignment: CDR1 SGHRS and CDR2 YFSETQ. The CDR3 length is 16 residues. J was trimmed by 5 bases and V by 7 bases; bases with no gene match: 7. In DNA, the CDR3 is TGCGCCAGCGCCGGGACTAGCGGGGGGTGGGACAATGAGCAGTTCTTC. Translation gives CASAGTSGGWDNEQFF.

This clonotype was seen repeatedly, ten times or more. Compared with germline, one end of the junction differs, possibly owing to a read error. The chain uses TRBV7-9 and TRBJ2-3, with D tentatively TRBD2 (5 bases). The CDR3 spans 14 residues. Germline values: CDR1 SEHNR, CDR2 FQNEAQ (reference sequence). The chain's CDR3 is CASSLRTSADTQYF. The CDR3 region has the DNA TGCGCCAGCAGCCTCAGGACTTCAGCAGATACGCAGTATTTT.

This sequence joins TRBV20-1 and TRBJ2-3; no firm D call. Germline V gene sequence: CDR1 DFQATT, CDR2 SNEGSKA (reference sequence). V was clipped by 3 bases and J by 2 bases, with 6 bases between them. This CDR3 has 12 residues. CDR3 residues: CSASQITDTQYF. In DNA form, the CDR3 reads TGCAGTGCTAGTCAGATCACAGATACGCAGTATTTT.

This chain joins TRBV6-2 or TRBV6-3 and TRBJ2-1, with 9 bases aligning to TRBD2. CDR1 is MNHEY, CDR2 SVGEGT, per germline. This CDR3 comprises 15 residues. The J segment lost 10 bases and the V segment lost 3 bases, leaving 10 bases of the junction unmatched. CDR3 residues: CASSYSAGGRREQFF. CDR3 bases: TGTGCCAGCAGTTATTCGGCGGGGGGGCGTCGAGAGCAGTTCTTC.

To note about this clonotype: The missing conserved phenylalanine or tryptophan at the end of this CDR3 makes a read error likely. J is TRBJ2-5 and V is TRBV2, with 8 bases lining up with TRBD1. Germline V lookup: CDR1 SNHLY, CDR2 FYNNEI. This CDR3 is 13 amino acids long. V trimming: 7 bases; J trimming: 11 bases; junction bases outside the gene matches: 12. CDR3 residues: CASKTGADNEQYC. As DNA, the CDR3 is TGTGCCAGCAAGACAGGGGCCGACAATGAGCAGTACTGC.

This clonotype was picked up a small number of times. The genes are TRBV28 and TRBJ1-2; unclear D gene. The CDR3 consists of 13 residues. The germline CDR1 and CDR2 sequences are MDHEN and SYDVKM. The germline V and J ends were trimmed by 7 bases and 0 bases, with 9 bases remaining between them. CDR3 loop: CASMRESNYGYTF. CDR3 bases: TGTGCCAGCATGAGGGAATCTAACTATGGCTACACCTTC.

Only one count was recorded for this clonotype. This sequence joins TRBV7-8 and TRBJ1-2; 7 bases map to TRBD1. The V gene end was trimmed by 5 bases and the J gene end by 3 bases; junction bases not matched to a gene: 6. Germline loops: CDR1 SGHVS, CDR2 FQNEAQ. This CDR3 spans 14 amino acids. DNA for the CDR3: TGTGCCAGCAGCACCCAGGGGGGGTACTATGGCTACACCTTC. Protein: CASSTQGGYYGYTF.

This chain uses TRBV7-2 with TRBJ1-2, with 8 nucleotides matching TRBD1. Germline V gives CDR1 SGHTA, CDR2 FQGNSA. After removal of 5 bases from V and 4 bases from J, the junction contained 18 bases not matched to a gene. The CDR3 consists of 18 residues. The CDR3 reads CASSGLGELTGEAYGYTF. CDR3 bases: TGTGCCAGCAGCGGTTTGGGGGAGCTGACAGGGGAGGCCTATGGCTACACCTTC.

This clonotype was observed a handful of times. The V gene is TRBV7-2, the J gene TRBJ1-5; 9 bases fit TRBD1. The CDR3 sequence is 15 residues long. Germline lookup yields CDR1 SGHTA and CDR2 FQGNSA. J was trimmed by 7 bases and V by 5 bases; bases with no gene match: 9. CDR3: CASSQGTGFVQPQHF. The CDR3 nucleotides read TGTGCCAGCAGCCAGGGGACAGGGTTTGTGCAGCCCCAGCATTTT.

The sample holds a few counts of this clonotype. This chain connects TRBV7-9 to TRBJ1-1; TRBD1 aligns across 7 bases. The V and J ends lost 4 bases and 6 bases, in that order; junction bases with no gene match: 11. Germline V gene data show CDR1 as SEHNR and CDR2 as FQNEAQ (reference sequence). The CDR3 totals 15 residues. In DNA, the CDR3 is TGTGCCAGCAGCTCCTTCCAGACAGGGTCATCTGAAGCTTTCTTT. It codes for CASSSFQTGSSEAFF. The whole variable domain, remainder taken from reference TRBV7-9 and TRBJ1-1, is DTGVSQNPRHKITKRGQNVTFRCDPISEHNRLYWYRQTLGQGPEFLTYFQNEAQLEKSRLLSDRFSAERPKGSFSTLEIQRTEQGDSAMYLCASSSFQTGSSEAFFGQGTRLTVV.